The source of this TCR beta chain is a study of T cells in Graves' hyperthyroidism and ophthalmopathy. Amplified regions were TCR beta CDR3 sequences from RNA transcripts. First-round RT-PCR with HTBI primers amplified the TCR CDR3 region. In TCRdb, the multiplex PCR reads were re-called with MiXCR into one record per CDR3 protein. The table has fewer than 500,000 distinct CDR3 sequences, approximately 15% seen once. V was clipped by 4 bases and J by 3 bases, with 10 bases between them. Germline V gene sequence: CDR1 SGHDT, CDR2 YYEEEE. This CDR3 is built from 13 residues. Duration under 3 months, a NOSPECS grade of at least 4, and a Clinical Activity Score of at least 3 characterized the ophthalmopathy patients. Researchers barred patients who had uncontrolled infection, other autoimmune disease, pregnancy or lactation. Broader study findings: Onset of ophthalmopathy came a median roughly 6 months after the model predicted it. Blood held most thyroid clonotypes expanded above 0.001 frequency.

Remarks on this clonotype: Its antigen is not identified.

Specimen: blood. This sequence was found in a woman in her twenties or thirties with Graves' ophthalmopathy. This sequence joins TRBV5-6 and TRBJ1-1; D not resolved. The CDR3 here is CASSAAWDTEAFF. CDR3 nucleotides: TGTGCCAGCAGCGCGGCATGGGACACTGAAGCTTTCTTT.